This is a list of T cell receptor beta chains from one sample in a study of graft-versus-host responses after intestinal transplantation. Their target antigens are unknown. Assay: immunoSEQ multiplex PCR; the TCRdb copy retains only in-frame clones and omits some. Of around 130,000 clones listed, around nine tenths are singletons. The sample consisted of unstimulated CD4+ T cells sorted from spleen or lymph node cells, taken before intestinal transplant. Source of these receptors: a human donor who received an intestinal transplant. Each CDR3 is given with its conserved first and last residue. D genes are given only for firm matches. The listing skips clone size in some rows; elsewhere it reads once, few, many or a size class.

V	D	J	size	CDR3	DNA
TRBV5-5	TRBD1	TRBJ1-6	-	CASSGEWGARGGSPLHF	TGTGCCAGCAGCGGAGAATGGGGGGCCAGGGGGGGTTCACCCCTCCACTTT
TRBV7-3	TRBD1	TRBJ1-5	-	CASSSETGSNNQPQHF	TGTGCCAGCAGCTCCGAGACAGGGTCTAACAATCAGCCCCAGCATTTT
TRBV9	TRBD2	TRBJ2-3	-	CASSVVSLAGSTDTQYF	TGTGCCAGCAGCGTAGTTAGTCTAGCGGGATCCACAGATACGCAGTATTTT
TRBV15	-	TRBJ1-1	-	CATSRDTVNTEAFF	TGTGCCACCAGCAGAGATACAGTGAACACTGAAGCTTTCTTT
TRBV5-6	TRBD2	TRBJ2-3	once	CASSLVLAGGTTDTQYF	TGTGCCAGCAGCTTGGTTCTAGCGGGGGGTACAACAGATACGCAGTATTTT
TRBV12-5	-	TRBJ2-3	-	CASGSGGTDTQYF	TGTGCTAGTGGTTCAGGGGGCACAGATACGCAGTATTTT
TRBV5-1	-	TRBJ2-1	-	CASSFLGGDEQFF	TGCGCCAGCAGCTTTCTGGGGGGCGATGAGCAGTTCTTC
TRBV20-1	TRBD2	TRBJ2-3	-	CSATRGGAQYF	TGCAGTGCTACCCGGGGGGGCGCGCAGTATTTT
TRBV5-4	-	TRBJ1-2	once	CASSLDSPNYGYTF	TGTGCCAGCAGCTTGGACAGCCCAAACTATGGCTACACCTTC
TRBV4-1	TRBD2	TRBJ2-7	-	CASSQEGWRRGNSYEQYF	TGCGCCAGCAGCCAAGAGGGCTGGAGGCGGGGGAACTCCTACGAGCAGTACTTC